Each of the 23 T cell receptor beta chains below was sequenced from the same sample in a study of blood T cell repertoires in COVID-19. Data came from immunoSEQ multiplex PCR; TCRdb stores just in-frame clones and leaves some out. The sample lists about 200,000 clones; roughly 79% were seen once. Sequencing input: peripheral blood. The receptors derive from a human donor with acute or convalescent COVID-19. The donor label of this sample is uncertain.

The CDR3 sequence: CASSEGRLGDTIYF. The CDR3 coding sequence is TGTGCCAGCAGTGAAGGTAGACTCGGCGACACCATATATTTT. This chain joins TRBV6-1 and TRBJ1-3; D not resolved. Germline assignment: CDR1 MNHNS and CDR2 SASEGT. The CDR3 totals 14 residues. Trimming cost V 1 base and J 8 bases, with 12 bases left between them.

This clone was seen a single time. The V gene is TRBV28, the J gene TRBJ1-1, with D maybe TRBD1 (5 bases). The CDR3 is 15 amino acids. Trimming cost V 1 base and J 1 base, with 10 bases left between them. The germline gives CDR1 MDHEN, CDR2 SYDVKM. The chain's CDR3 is CASSLSLGANTEAFF. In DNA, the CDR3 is TGTGCCAGCAGTTTATCTCTAGGGGCGAACACTGAAGCTTTCTTT.

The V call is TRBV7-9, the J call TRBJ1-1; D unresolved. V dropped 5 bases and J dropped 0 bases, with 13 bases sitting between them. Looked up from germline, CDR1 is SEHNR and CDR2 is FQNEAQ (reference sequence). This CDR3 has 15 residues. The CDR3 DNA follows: TGTGCCAGCAGCCCCCGAGGTGCCTTGAACACTGAAGCTTTCTTT. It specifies CASSPRGALNTEAFF.

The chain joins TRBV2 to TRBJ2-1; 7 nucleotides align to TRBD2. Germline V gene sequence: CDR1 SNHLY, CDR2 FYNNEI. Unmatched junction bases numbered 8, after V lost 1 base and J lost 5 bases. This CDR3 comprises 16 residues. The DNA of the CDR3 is TGTGCCAGCAGTGAAGAGGGAAGACTAGCAGACAATGAGCAGTTCTTC. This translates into CASSEEGRLADNEQFF.

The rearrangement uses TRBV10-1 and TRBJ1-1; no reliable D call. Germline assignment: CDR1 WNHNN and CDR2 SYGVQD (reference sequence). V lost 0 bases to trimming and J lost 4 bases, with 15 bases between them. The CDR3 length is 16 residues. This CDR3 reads CASSESEPGVGTEAFF. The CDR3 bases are TGCGCCAGCAGTGAGTCGGAACCCGGGGTCGGCACTGAAGCTTTCTTT.

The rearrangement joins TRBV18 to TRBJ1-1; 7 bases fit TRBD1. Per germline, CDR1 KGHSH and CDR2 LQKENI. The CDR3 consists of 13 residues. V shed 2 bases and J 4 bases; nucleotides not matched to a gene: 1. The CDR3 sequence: CASSPSGGTEAFF. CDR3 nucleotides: TGTGCCAGCTCACCATCAGGGGGCACTGAAGCTTTCTTT.

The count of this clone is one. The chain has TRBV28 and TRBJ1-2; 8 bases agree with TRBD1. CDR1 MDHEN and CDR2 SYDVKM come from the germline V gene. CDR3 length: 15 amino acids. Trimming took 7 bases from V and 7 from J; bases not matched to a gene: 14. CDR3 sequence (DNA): TGTGCCAGCACCATCCCCGACAGGGGAGGTGGTGGCTACACCTTC. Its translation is CASTIPDRGGGGYTF.

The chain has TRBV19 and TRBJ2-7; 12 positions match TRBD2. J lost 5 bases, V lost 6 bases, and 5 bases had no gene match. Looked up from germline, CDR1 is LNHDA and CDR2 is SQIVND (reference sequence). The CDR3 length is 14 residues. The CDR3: CASRPTSGRNEQYF. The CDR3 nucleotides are TGTGCCAGTAGGCCAACTAGCGGGAGGAACGAGCAGTACTTC.

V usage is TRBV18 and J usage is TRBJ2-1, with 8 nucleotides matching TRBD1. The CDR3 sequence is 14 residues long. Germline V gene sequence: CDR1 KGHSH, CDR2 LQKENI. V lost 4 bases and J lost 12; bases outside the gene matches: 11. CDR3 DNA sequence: TGTGCCAGCTCACTCGATCGTGGCGGGACAGGGCAGTTCTTC. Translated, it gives CASSLDRGGTGQFF. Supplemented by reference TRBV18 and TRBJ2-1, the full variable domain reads NAGVMQNPRHLVRRRGQEARLRCSPMKGHSHVYWYRQLPEEGLKFMVYLQKENIIDESGMPKERFSAEFPKEGPSILRIQQVVRGDSAAYFCASSLDRGGTGQFFGPGTRLTVL.

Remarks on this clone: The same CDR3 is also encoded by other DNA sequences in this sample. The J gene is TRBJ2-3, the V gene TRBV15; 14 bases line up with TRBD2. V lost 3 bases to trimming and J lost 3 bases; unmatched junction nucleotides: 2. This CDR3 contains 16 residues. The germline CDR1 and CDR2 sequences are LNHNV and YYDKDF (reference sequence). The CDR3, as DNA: TGTGCCACCAGCAGGGGGACTAGCGGGAGAACAGATACGCAGTATTTT. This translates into CATSRGTSGRTDTQYF.

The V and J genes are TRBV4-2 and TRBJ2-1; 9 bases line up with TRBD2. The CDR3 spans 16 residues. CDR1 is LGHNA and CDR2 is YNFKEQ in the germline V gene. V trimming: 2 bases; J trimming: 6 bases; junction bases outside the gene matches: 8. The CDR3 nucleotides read TGTGCCAGCAGCCAAAATAGCGGGAGTGGATCCAATGAGCAGTTCTTC. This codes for CASSQNSGSGSNEQFF.

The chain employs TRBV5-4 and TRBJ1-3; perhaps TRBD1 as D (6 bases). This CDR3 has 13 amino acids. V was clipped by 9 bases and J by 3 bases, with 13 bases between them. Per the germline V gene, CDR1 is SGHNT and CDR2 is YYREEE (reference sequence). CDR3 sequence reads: CAISGVYGNTIYF. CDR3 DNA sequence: TGTGCCATCTCAGGGGTCTATGGAAACACCATATATTTT.

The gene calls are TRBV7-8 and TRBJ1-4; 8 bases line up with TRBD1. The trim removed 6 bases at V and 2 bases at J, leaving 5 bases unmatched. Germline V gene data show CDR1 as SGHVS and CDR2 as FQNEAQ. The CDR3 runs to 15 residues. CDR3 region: CASRRQGITNEKLFF. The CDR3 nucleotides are TGTGCCAGCAGAAGACAGGGGATCACTAATGAAAAACTGTTTTTT.

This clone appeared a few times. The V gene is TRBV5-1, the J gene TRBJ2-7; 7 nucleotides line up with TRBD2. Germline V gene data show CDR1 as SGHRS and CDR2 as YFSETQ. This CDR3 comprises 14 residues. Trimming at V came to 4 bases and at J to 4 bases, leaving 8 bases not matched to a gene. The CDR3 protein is CASSPSGIVYEQYF. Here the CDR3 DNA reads TGCGCCAGCAGCCCGAGCGGGATCGTGTACGAGCAGTACTTC.

The CDR3 spells CASSTLAGGSYEQYF. The DNA for the CDR3 is TGTGCCAGCAGCACGCTAGCGGGAGGATCCTACGAGCAGTACTTC. The chain couples TRBV5-4 to TRBJ2-7; 11 nucleotides line up with TRBD2. CDR1 is SGHNT and CDR2 is YYREEE in the germline V gene (reference sequence). The V gene end was trimmed by 4 bases and the J gene end by 1 base; junction bases not matched to a gene: 4. The CDR3 sequence is 15 residues long.

CDR3 residues: CASSLVEGSNYGYTF. For the CDR3, the DNA is TGTGCCAGCAGCTTAGTGGAGGGTTCCAACTATGGCTACACCTTC. V is TRBV7-8 and J is TRBJ1-2; D is ambiguous. The CDR3 covers 15 residues. The ends were cut back, 1 base at V and 2 bases at J, with 11 bases in the middle. CDR1 is SGHVS, CDR2 FQNEAQ, per germline.

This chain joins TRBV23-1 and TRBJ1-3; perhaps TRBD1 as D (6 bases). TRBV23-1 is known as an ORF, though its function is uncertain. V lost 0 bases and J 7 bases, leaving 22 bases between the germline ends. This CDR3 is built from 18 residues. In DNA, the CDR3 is TGCGCCAGCAGTCAATCCTCACAGGGCCTTAACTTCGGTAACACCATATATTTT. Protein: CASSQSSQGLNFGNTIYF.

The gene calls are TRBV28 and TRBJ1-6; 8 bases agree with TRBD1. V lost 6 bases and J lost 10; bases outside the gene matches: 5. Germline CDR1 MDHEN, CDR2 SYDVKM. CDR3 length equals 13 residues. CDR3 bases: TGTGCCAGCAGGACAGGGGCAGGATCACCCCTCCACTTT. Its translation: CASRTGAGSPLHF.

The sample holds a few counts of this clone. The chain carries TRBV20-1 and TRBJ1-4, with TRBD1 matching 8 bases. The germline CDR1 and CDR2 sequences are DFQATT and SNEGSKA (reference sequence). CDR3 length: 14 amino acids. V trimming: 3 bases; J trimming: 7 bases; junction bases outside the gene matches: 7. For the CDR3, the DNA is TGCAGTGCTAGTTCTGGACAGGGCCGTGAAAAACTGTTTTTT. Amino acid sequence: CSASSGQGREKLFF.

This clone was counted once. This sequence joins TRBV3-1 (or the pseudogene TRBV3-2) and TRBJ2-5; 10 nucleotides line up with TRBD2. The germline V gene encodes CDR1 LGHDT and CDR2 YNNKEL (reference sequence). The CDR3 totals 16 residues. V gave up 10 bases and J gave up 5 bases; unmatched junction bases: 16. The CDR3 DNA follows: TGTGCCACCAAGAAGGGGGCTAGCGGGAGCGGTGAGACCCAGTACTTC. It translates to CATKKGASGSGETQYF.

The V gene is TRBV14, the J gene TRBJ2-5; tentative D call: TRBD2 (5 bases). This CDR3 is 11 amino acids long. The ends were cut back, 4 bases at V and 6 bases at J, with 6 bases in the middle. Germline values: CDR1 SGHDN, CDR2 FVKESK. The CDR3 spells CASSPGKTQYF. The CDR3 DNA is TGTGCCAGCAGCCCGGGAAAGACCCAGTACTTC.

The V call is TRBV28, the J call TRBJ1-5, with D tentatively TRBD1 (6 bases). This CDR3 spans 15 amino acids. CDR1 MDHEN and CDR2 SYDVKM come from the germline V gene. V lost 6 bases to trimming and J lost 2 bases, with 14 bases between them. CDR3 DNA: TGTGCCAGCAGAGTACAGGGTTGGGGCAATCAGCCCCAGCATTTT. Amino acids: CASRVQGWGNQPQHF.

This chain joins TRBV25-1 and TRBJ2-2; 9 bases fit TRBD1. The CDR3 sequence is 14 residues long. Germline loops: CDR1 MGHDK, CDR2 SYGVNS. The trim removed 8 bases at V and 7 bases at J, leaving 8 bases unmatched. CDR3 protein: CASGKQGASGELFF. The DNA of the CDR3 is TGTGCCAGCGGGAAACAGGGGGCTAGCGGGGAGCTGTTTTTT.